This passage covers 5 T cell receptor beta chains from one sample sequenced in a study of T cells after yellow fever vaccination. Via MiXCR, TCRdb re-called the 5' RACE reads, giving one row per CDR3 protein. The data contain more than 200,000 distinct CDR3 sequences, roughly 3.7% of them singletons. The sequenced sample was PBMCs, obtained 15 days after the yellow fever booster vaccination. All receptors come from a man aged 18 to 30 who received the YFV17D yellow fever vaccine.

V usage is TRBV5-4 and J usage is TRBJ1-4; D perhaps matches TRBD1 (6 bases). Germline assignment: CDR1 SGHNT and CDR2 YYREEE (reference sequence). CDR3 length equals 15 residues. The ends were cut back, 2 bases at V and 6 bases at J, with 14 bases in the middle. CDR3 loop: CASSFQGGSDEKLFF. In nucleotides, the CDR3 is TGTGCCAGCAGCTTTCAAGGGGGTTCGGATGAAAAACTGTTTTTT.

In its sample, this clonotype was seen many times. The J gene is TRBJ2-1, the V gene TRBV11-2; 7 bases agree with TRBD1. Germline V gives CDR1 SGHAT, CDR2 FQNNGV. CDR3 size: 15 residues. The J segment lost 7 bases and the V segment lost 2 bases, leaving 8 bases of the junction unmatched. The CDR3 region is CASSLMRDSTNEQFF. The CDR3 region has the DNA TGTGCCAGCAGCTTAATGAGGGACAGTACGAATGAGCAGTTCTTC.

This clonotype was seen at least ten times. The rearrangement uses TRBV7-9 and TRBJ2-5; D possibly corresponds to TRBD2 (6 bases). Trimming left V 5 bases short and J 2 bases short, with 18 bases between. Germline V lookup: CDR1 SEHNR, CDR2 FQNEAQ (reference sequence). The CDR3 loop spans 16 amino acids. The DNA of the CDR3 is TGTGCCAGCAGCCACTTCTTGACTAGTTTACAAGAGACCCAGTACTTC. It is translated as CASSHFLTSLQETQYF.

This clonotype was seen at least ten times. The V call is TRBV7-2, the J call TRBJ2-6; 8 bases line up with TRBD2. The CDR3 is 16 amino acids. Germline V gene lookup returns CDR1 SGHTA and CDR2 FQGNSA. V shed 1 base and J 3 bases; nucleotides not matched to a gene: 2. CDR3 sequence: CASSLEAGGGANVLTF. The CDR3 bases are TGTGCCAGCAGCTTAGAGGCGGGAGGTGGGGCCAACGTCCTGACTTTC.

This clonotype occurred many times. The CDR3: CSAHGTSYEQYF. As DNA, the CDR3 is TGCAGTGCTCATGGGACTTCCTACGAGCAGTACTTC. V gene TRBV20-1 combines with J gene TRBJ2-7; D might be TRBD2 (6 bases). V lost 5 bases, J lost 1 base, and 9 bases lay in between. The CDR3 contains 12 residues. Germline V lookup: CDR1 DFQATT, CDR2 SNEGSKA (reference sequence).